This TCR beta chain was captured in a study of memory CD4+ T cells and cytomegalovirus serostatus. Turning to the study itself: Healthy Belgian adult donors included roughly nine CMV-positive and some 25 CMV-negative people. The study's findings and limits: CMV serostatus prediction reached median AUC roughly 0.95, or 0.91 with US-trained model.

Single viable CD3+CD4+CD8-CD45RO+ cells were sorted as the memory CD4+ T cells. CMV serostatus came from serum IgG against pp150, pp28, p38, p52. Assay used: immunoSEQ multiplex PCR; TCRdb lists only in-frame clones, some missing. The sample shows roughly 60,000 clones, roughly 81% of them seen only once. As for this clone: No antigen is known for it.

The CDR3 covers 15 residues. After removal of 6 bases from V and 9 bases from J, the junction contained 8 bases not matched to a gene. Per the germline V gene, CDR1 is SNHLY and CDR2 is FYNNEI. Material for sequencing was memory CD4+ T cells from blood. The receptor comes from an adult in good health and CMV-seronegative. V and J are TRBV2 and TRBJ2-1; 13 nucleotides align to TRBD2. This CDR3 reads CASSGLAGALAEQFF. The CDR3 DNA follows: TGTGCCAGCAGCGGACTAGCGGGGGCCCTCGCTGAGCAGTTCTTC.